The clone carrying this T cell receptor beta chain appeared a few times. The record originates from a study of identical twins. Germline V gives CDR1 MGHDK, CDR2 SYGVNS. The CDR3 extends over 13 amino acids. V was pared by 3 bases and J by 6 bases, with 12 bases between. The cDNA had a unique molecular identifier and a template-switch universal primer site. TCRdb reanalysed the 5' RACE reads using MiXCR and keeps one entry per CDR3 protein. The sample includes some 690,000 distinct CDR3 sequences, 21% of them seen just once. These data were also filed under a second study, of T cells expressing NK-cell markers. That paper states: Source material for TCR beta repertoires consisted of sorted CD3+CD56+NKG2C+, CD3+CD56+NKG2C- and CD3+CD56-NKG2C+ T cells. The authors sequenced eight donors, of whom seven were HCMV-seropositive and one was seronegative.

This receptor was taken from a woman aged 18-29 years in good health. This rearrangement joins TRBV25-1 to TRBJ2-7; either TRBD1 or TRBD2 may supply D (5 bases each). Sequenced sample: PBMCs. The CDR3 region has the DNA TGTGCCAGCAGTGATACGGGGCGCCGCGAGCAGTACTTC. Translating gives CASSDTGRREQYF.